These T cell receptor beta chains were read from a single sample in a study of blood T cell repertoires in COVID-19. Repertoires were generated with immunoSEQ multiplex PCR, while TCRdb's copy carries only in-frame clones and drops some. The table includes about 160,000 clones, less than 85% detected once. Sequencing was carried out using peripheral blood. These receptors originate from a woman between 40 and 55 years old with COVID-19, enrolled during active disease. CDR3s include the opening cysteine and the closing phenylalanine or tryptophan. A D gene is named only where the DNA matches it firmly. The size entry is marked missing in some rows and otherwise reads once, few, many or a size class.

j_call	v_call	clone_size	d_call	cdr3_aa	cdr3_nt
TRBJ2-3	TRBV4-1	-	-	CASSRSRDILTDTQYF	TGCGCCAGCAGCCGAAGCCGGGACATCCTCACAGATACGCAGTATTTT
TRBJ1-2	TRBV28	many	TRBD1	CASTRFDRVIGYTF	TGTGCCAGCACCCGGTTTGACAGGGTAATTGGCTACACCTTC
TRBJ2-4	TRBV18	-	-	CASSPPTDKNIQYF	TGTGCCAGCTCACCACCGACAGATAAAAACATTCAGTACTTC
TRBJ1-5	TRBV19	-	-	CASHQGFNQPQHF	TGTGCCAGCCACCAGGGTTTCAATCAGCCCCAGCATTTT
TRBJ1-6	TRBV9	-	TRBD1	CASSVGQGRNSPLHF	TGTGCCAGCAGCGTGGGACAGGGGAGGAATTCACCCCTCCACTTT
TRBJ2-4	TRBV28	-	-	CASSQQGAKNIQYF	TGTGCCAGCAGTCAACAGGGAGCCAAAAACATTCAGTACTTC
TRBJ2-5	TRBV5-1	-	-	CASSFGRTGYSQETQYF	TGCGCCAGCAGCTTCGGGAGAACAGGCTACTCCCAAGAGACCCAGTACTTC
TRBJ2-2	TRBV30	-	-	CAWSSWGRNTGELFF	TGTGCCTGGAGCTCATGGGGCAGGAACACCGGGGAGCTGTTTTTT
TRBJ2-7	TRBV28	-	-	CASSPQGYEQYF	TGTGCCAGCAGTCCCCAGGGTTACGAGCAGTACTTC
TRBJ1-6	TRBV29-1	-	-	CSAKTGAWSPLHF	TGCAGCGCCAAGACGGGTGCGTGGTCACCCCTCCACTTT
TRBJ2-1	TRBV7-7	-	-	CASSLQEGPYEQFF	TGTGCTAGCAGCTTACAGGAGGGACCCTATGAGCAGTTCTTC
TRBJ2-2	TRBV7-6	-	-	CASSYGMAGELFF	TGTGCCAGCAGCTACGGTATGGCCGGGGAGCTGTTTTTT
TRBJ1-4	TRBV19	-	TRBD1	CASSITWTGNEKLFF	TGTGCCAGTAGTATAACTTGGACAGGGAATGAAAAACTGTTTTTT
TRBJ2-1	TRBV3-1/TRBV3-2	-	-	CASSQDQVSYNEQFF	TGTGCCAGCAGCCAAGATCAGGTGTCCTACAATGAGCAGTTCTTC
TRBJ1-2	TRBV19	-	TRBD1	CASSLHPGQGRSNYGYTF	TGTGCCAGTAGTCTGCACCCGGGACAGGGGAGGTCTAACTATGGCTACACCTTC
TRBJ1-1	TRBV5-8	-	-	CASSSQGFGTEAFF	TGTGCCAGCAGCTCGCAGGGTTTCGGCACTGAAGCTTTCTTT
TRBJ2-7	TRBV28	-	TRBD1	CASSSGQTNYEQYF	TGTGCCAGCAGTTCGGGACAGACAAACTACGAGCAGTACTTC
TRBJ1-5	TRBV19	once	TRBD1	CASTPGQVSNQPQHF	TGTGCCAGTACGCCGGGACAGGTTAGCAATCAGCCCCAGCATTTT
TRBJ2-2	TRBV7-9	-	-	CASSFWGQSTGELFF	TGTGCCAGCAGCTTCTGGGGACAATCAACCGGGGAGCTGTTTTTT
TRBJ2-5	TRBV7-8	-	-	CASSLAIDTPDQETQYF	TGTGCCAGCAGCTTAGCGATTGACACGCCGGACCAAGAGACCCAGTACTTC
TRBJ1-6	TRBV6-6	-	TRBD1	CASRMGQGVETLHF	TGTGCCAGCAGAATGGGACAGGGGGTTGAGACCCTCCACTTT
TRBJ1-4	TRBV18	-	TRBD1	CASSPWDSSNEKLFF	TGTGCCAGCTCACCATGGGACAGCAGTAATGAAAAACTGTTTTTT
TRBJ1-2	TRBV21-1	-	-	CASSNDNGQLDGYTF	TGTGCCAGCAGCAACGACAACGGACAGCTTGATGGCTACACCTTC
TRBJ2-1	TRBV27	once	-	CASSLLAEQFF	TGTGCCAGCAGTTTGTTAGCTGAGCAGTTCTTC
TRBJ2-7	TRBV28	-	-	CASSSGYEQYF	TGTGCCAGCAGTTCAGGCTACGAGCAGTACTTC
TRBJ2-7	TRBV27	many	TRBD1	CASSSQQGPYEQYF	TGTGCCAGCAGTTCGCAACAGGGGCCCTACGAGCAGTACTTC
TRBJ1-1	TRBV7-9	many	-	CASSLLGGNTEAFF	TGTGCCAGCAGCTTACTGGGGGGAAACACTGAAGCTTTCTTT
TRBJ2-1	TRBV11-3	-	TRBD2	CASSGRTSGANEQFF	TGTGCCAGCAGCGGTCGGACTAGCGGGGCCAATGAGCAGTTCTTC
TRBJ2-4	TRBV6-6	once	-	CASTDSGVNIQYF	TGTGCCAGCACCGATTCAGGGGTGAACATTCAGTACTTC
TRBJ2-1	TRBV28	-	TRBD2	CASSMTSGSIFNSYNEQFF	TGTGCCAGCAGTATGACTAGCGGGAGTATATTCAACTCCTACAATGAGCAGTTCTTC
TRBJ2-2	TRBV3-1/TRBV3-2	-	-	CASSQEGRQGGTGELFF	TGTGCCAGCAGCCAAGAGGGGAGACAGGGAGGCACCGGGGAGCTGTTTTTT
TRBJ2-7	TRBV7-9	few	-	CASSLSYEQYF	TGTGCCAGCAGCCTCTCCTACGAGCAGTACTTC
TRBJ1-1	TRBV5-1	-	-	CASSLAGANTEAFF	TGCGCCAGCAGCTTGGCAGGGGCGAACACTGAAGCTTTCTTT
TRBJ1-5	TRBV3-1/TRBV3-2	-	-	CASSPGQSNQPQHF	TGTGCCAGCAGCCCGGGACAAAGCAATCAGCCCCAGCATTTT
TRBJ1-1	TRBV30	-	-	CACQEQMNTEAFF	TGTGCCTGTCAGGAACAGATGAACACTGAAGCTTTCTTT
TRBJ2-1	TRBV5-6	-	TRBD2	CASSFSSGTEEQFF	TGTGCCAGCAGCTTCAGTAGCGGGACGGAAGAGCAGTTCTTC
TRBJ2-7	TRBV4-1	few	TRBD2	CASSHSTSGSSYEQYF	TGCGCCAGCAGCCATTCCACTAGCGGAAGCTCCTACGAGCAGTACTTC
TRBJ2-2	TRBV28	many	TRBD1	CASSLIRTGTGELFF	TGTGCCAGCAGTTTAATTAGGACAGGGACCGGGGAGCTGTTTTTT
TRBJ2-1	TRBV21-1	-	-	CASSKSGTFTYNEQFF	TGTGCCAGCAGCAAATCCGGGACATTCACCTACAATGAGCAGTTCTTC
TRBJ2-1	TRBV18	-	-	CASSPLNNEQFF	TGTGCCAGCTCACCACTTAACAATGAGCAGTTCTTC
TRBJ1-4	TRBV3-1/TRBV3-2	few	TRBD1	CASSQVPGQGRLFF	TGTGCCAGCAGCCAGGTACCGGGACAGGGAAGACTGTTTTTT
TRBJ1-2	TRBV25-1	-	-	CASSESRTSYGYTF	TGTGCCAGCAGTGAATCCCGGACAAGCTATGGCTACACCTTC
TRBJ2-5	TRBV30	-	-	CAWSVRNWETQYF	TGTGCCTGGAGTGTTAGAAATTGGGAGACCCAGTACTTC
TRBJ2-7	TRBV7-6	-	TRBD2	CASSPGTSGRVPEQYF	TGTGCCAGCAGCCCCGGGACTAGCGGGAGAGTTCCCGAGCAGTACTTC
TRBJ2-1	TRBV18	-	-	CASSPDSINEQFF	TGTGCCAGCTCACCAGACAGCATCAATGAGCAGTTCTTC
TRBJ1-5	TRBV5-6	-	-	CASSFFEGRNQPQHF	TGTGCCAGCAGCTTTTTCGAGGGCCGCAATCAGCCCCAGCATTTT
TRBJ1-2	TRBV5-4	-	-	CASSRRQENYGYTF	TGTGCCAGCAGCCGCCGACAGGAAAACTATGGCTACACCTTC
TRBJ2-1	TRBV19	-	TRBD1	CASSHGTGGIEQFF	TGTGCCAGTAGTCACGGGACAGGGGGCATTGAGCAGTTCTTC
TRBJ1-2	TRBV6-6	-	-	CASTDRANYGYTF	TGTGCCAGCACAGACAGAGCTAACTATGGCTACACCTTC
TRBJ1-5	TRBV5-8	-	TRBD1	CASSQGTGVGNQPQHF	TGTGCCAGCAGCCAAGGGACAGGGGTAGGCAATCAGCCCCAGCATTTT
TRBJ2-7	TRBV7-9	-	TRBD1	CASSLYGGQGKSYEQYF	TGTGCCAGCAGCTTGTACGGGGGACAGGGGAAATCCTACGAGCAGTACTTC
TRBJ1-5	TRBV19	-	-	CASSIPRGNQPQHF	TGTGCCAGTAGTATCCCCAGGGGAAATCAGCCCCAGCATTTT